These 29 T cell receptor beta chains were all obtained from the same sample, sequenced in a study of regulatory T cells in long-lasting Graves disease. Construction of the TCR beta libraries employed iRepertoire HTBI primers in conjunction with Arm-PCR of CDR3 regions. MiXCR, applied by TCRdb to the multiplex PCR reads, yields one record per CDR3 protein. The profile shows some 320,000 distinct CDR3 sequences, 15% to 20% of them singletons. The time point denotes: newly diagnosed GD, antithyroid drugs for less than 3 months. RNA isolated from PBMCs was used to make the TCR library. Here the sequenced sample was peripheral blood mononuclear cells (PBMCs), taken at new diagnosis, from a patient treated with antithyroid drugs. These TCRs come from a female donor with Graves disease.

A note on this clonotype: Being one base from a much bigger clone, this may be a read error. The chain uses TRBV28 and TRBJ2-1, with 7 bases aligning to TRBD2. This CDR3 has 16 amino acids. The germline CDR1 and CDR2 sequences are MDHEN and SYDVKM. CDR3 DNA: TGTGCCAGCACCCTCAATCTGGCGGGAGAGTACAATCAGCAGTTCTTC. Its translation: CASTLNLAGEYNQQFF. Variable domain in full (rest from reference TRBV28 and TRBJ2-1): DVKVTQSSRYLVKRTGEKVFLECVQDMDHENMFWYRQDPGLGLRLIYFSYDVKMKEKGDIPEGYSVSREKKERFSLILESASTNQTSMYLCASTLNLAGEYNQQFFGPGTRLTVL.

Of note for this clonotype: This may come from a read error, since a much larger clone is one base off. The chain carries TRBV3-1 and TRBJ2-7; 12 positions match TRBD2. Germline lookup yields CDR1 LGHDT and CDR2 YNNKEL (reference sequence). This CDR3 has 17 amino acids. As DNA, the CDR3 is TGTGCCGGCAGCCCTACCGCCGGGACTAGCGGGCTAAACGAGCAGTACTTC. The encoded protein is CAGSPTAGTSGLNEQYF.

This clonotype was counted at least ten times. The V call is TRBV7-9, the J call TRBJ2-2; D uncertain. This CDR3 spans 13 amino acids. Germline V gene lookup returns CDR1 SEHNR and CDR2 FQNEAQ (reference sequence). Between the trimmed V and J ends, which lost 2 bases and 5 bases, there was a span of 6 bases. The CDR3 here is CASSLWLTGELFF. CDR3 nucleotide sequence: TGTGCCAGCAGCTTATGGTTAACCGGGGAGCTGTTTTTT.

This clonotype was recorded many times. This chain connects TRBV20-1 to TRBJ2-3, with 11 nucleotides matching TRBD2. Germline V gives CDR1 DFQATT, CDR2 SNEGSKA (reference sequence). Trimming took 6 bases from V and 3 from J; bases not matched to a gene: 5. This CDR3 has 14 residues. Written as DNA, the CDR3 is TGCAGTGCCTGGGCTAGCGGGAGGACAGATACGCAGTATTTT. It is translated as CSAWASGRTDTQYF.

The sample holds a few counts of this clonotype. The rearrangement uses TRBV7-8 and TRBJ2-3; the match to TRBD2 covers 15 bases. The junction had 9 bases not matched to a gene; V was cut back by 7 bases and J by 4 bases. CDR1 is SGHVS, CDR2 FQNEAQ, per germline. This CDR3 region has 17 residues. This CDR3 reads CASTHGLAGGPADTQYF. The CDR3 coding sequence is TGTGCCAGCACGCATGGACTAGCGGGAGGGCCAGCAGATACGCAGTATTTT.

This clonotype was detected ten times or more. The CDR3 coding sequence is TGTGCCAGCAGTGACAACCGAAGGGAAAAACTGTTTTTT. Translating gives CASSDNRREKLFF. This sequence joins TRBV2 and TRBJ1-4; D is unclear. The CDR3 loop spans 13 amino acids. Germline V gene lookup returns CDR1 SNHLY and CDR2 FYNNEI. V dropped 3 bases and J dropped 8 bases, with 10 bases sitting between them.

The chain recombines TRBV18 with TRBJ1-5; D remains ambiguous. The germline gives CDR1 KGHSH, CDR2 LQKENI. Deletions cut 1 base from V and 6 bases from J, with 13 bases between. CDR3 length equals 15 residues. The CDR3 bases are TGTGCCAGCTCACCACTGTCAGGTACAGCTCAGCCCCAGCATTTT. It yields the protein CASSPLSGTAQPQHF.

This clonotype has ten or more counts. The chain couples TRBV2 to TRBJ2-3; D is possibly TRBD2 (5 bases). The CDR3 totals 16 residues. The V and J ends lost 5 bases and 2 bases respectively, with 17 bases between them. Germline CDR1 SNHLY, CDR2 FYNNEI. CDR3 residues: CASSTGNRGHTDTQYF. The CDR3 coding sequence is TGTGCCAGCAGTACGGGGAACAGAGGCCACACAGATACGCAGTATTTT.

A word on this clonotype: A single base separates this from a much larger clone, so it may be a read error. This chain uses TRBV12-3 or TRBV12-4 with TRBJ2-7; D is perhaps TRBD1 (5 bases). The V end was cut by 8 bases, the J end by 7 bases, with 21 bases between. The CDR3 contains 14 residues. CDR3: CASGRADGYNEQYF. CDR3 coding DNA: TGTGCCAGCGGCAGGGCAGATGGGTACAATGAGCAGTACTTC.

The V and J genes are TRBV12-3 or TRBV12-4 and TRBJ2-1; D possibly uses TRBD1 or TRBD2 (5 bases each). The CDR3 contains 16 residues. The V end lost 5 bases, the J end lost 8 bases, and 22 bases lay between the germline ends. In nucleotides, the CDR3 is TGTGCCAGCAGTCCTGGGACCGCCCATCTGGGCGATGAGCAGTTCTTC. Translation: CASSPGTAHLGDEQFF.

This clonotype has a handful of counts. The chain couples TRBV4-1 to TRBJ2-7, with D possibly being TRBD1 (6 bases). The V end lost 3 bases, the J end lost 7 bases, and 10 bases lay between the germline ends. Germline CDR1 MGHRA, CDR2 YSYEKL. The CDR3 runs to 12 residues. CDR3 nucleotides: TGCGCCAGCAGCCATGATGACAGGGAGCAGTACTTC. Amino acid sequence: CASSHDDREQYF.

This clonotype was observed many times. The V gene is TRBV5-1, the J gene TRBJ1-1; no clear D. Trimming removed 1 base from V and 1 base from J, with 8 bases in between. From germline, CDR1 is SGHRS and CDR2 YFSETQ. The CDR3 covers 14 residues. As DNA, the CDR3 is TGCGCCAGCAGCTTGACAGCTCCGAACACTGAAGCTTTCTTT. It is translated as CASSLTAPNTEAFF.

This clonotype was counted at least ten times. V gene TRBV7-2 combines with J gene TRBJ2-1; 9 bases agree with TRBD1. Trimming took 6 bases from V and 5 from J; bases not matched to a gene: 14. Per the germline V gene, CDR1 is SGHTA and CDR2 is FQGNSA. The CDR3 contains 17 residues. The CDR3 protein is CASSYSIGTGRHNEQFF. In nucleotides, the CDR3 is TGTGCCAGCAGTTACTCGATTGGGACAGGGCGGCACAATGAGCAGTTCTTC.

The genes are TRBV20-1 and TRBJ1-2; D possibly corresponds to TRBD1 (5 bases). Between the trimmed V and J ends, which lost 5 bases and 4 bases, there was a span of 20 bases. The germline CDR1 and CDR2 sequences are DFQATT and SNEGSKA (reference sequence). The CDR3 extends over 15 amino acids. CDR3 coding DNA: TGCAGTGCTCAATCGGGGTCAGGGAATATCTATGGCTACACCTTC. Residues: CSAQSGSGNIYGYTF.

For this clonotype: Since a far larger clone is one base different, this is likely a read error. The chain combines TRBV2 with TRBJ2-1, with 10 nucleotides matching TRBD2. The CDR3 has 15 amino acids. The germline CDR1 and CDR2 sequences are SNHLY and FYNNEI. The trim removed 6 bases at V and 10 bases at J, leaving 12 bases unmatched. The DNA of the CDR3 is TGTGCCAGCAGCCGCGGACTAGCGGAACAATACGAGCAGTTCTTC. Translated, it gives CASSRGLAEQYEQFF.

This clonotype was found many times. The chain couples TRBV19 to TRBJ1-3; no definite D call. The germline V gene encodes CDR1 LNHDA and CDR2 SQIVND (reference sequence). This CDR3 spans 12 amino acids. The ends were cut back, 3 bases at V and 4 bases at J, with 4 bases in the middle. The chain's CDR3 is CASSILGNTIYF. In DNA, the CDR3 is TGTGCCAGTAGTATCCTCGGAAACACCATATATTTT.

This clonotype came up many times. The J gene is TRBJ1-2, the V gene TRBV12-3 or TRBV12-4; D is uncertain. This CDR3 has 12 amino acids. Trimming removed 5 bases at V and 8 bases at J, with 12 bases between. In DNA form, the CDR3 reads TGTGCCAGCAGTCCAAACATGGGAGGCTACACCTTC. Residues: CASSPNMGGYTF.

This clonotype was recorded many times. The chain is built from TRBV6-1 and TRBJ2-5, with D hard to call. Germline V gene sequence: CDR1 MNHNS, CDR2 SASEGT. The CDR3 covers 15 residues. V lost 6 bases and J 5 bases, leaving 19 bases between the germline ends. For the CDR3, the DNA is TGTGCCAGCAGGCCTTGGGCCCTAACAATGGAGACCCAGTACTTC. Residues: CASRPWALTMETQYF.

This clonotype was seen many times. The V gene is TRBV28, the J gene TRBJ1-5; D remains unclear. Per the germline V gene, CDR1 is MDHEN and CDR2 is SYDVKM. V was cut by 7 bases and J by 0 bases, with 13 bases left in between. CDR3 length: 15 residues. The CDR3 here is CASMPTGNSNQPQHF. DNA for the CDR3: TGTGCCAGCATGCCAACCGGGAATAGCAATCAGCCCCAGCATTTT.

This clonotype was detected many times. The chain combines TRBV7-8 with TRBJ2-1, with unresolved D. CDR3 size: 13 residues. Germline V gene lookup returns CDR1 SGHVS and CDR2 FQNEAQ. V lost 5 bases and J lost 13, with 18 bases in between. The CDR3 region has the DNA TGTGCCAGCAGCGAGACTTCCCAAAGACCCCAGTTCTTC. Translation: CASSETSQRPQFF.

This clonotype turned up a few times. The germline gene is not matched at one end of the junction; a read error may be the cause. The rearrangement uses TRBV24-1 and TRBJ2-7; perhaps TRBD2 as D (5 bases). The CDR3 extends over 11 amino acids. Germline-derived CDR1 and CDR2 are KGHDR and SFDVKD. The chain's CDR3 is CAAGPSYEQCF. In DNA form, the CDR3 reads TGTGCCGCGGGTCCCTCCTACGAGCAGTGCTTC.

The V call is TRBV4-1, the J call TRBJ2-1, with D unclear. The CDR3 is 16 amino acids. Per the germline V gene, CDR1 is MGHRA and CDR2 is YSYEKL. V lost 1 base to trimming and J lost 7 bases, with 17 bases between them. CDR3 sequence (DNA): TGCGCCAGCAGCCAAGTACACTCGCGCGGAAGTAATGAGCAGTTCTTC. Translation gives CASSQVHSRGSNEQFF.

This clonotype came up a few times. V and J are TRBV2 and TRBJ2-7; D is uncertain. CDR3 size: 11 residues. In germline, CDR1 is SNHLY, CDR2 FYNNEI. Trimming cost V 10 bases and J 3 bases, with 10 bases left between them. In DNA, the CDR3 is TGTGCCACCGAAATGGGCTACGAGCAGTACTTC. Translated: CATEMGYEQYF.

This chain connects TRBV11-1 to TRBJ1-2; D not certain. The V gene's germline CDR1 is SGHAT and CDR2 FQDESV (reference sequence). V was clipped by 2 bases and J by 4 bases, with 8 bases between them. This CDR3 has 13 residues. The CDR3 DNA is TGTGCCAGCAGCTTATTTTCGGGCTATGGCTACACCTTC. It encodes CASSLFSGYGYTF. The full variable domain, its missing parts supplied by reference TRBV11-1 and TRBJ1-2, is EAEVAQSPRYKITEKSQAVAFWCDPISGHATLYWYRQILGQGPELLVQFQDESVVDDSQLPKDRFSAERLKGVDSTLKIQPAELGDSAMYLCASSLFSGYGYTFGSGTRLTVV.

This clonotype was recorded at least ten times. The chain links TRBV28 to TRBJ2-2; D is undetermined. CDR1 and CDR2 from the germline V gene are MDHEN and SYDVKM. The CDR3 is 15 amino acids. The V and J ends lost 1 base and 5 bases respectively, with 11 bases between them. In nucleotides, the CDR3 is TGTGCCAGCAGTTTATCTGGTGATGGGACCGGGGAGCTGTTTTTT. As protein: CASSLSGDGTGELFF.

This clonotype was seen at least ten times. This CDR3 reads CASSEERFVGAPNTEAFF. CDR3 DNA: TGTGCCAGCAGTGAAGAGCGATTTGTTGGGGCCCCGAACACTGAAGCTTTCTTT. The V gene is TRBV6-1, the J gene TRBJ1-1; the D gene is possibly TRBD1 (5 bases). The CDR3 covers 18 residues. Trimming took off 1 base at V and 1 base at J, with 19 bases between the two ends. Germline V CDR1 and CDR2: MNHNS, SASEGT.

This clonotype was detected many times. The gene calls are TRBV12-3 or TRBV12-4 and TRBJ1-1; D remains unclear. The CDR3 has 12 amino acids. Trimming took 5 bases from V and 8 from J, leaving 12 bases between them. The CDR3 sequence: CASSTGSPEAFF. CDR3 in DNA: TGTGCCAGCAGTACGGGGAGCCCCGAAGCTTTCTTT.

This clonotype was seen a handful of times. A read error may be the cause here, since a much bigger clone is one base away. The CDR3 sequence is CASSQWTGREYGYTF. The CDR3 bases are TGTGCCAGCAGCCAATGGACAGGCAGGGAGTATGGCTACACCTTC. The chain employs TRBV3-1 and TRBJ1-2; TRBD1 agrees at 7 bases. CDR1 is LGHDT, CDR2 YNNKEL, per germline (reference sequence). The CDR3 runs 15 residues. V shed 2 bases and J 5 bases; nucleotides not matched to a gene: 8.

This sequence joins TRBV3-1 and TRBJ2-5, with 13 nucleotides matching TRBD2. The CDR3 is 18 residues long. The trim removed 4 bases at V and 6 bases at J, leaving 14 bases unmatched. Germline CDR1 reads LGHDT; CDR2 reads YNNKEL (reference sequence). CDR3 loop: CASSPIDQLAGGVKTQYF. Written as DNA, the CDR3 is TGTGCCAGCAGCCCAATCGACCAACTAGCGGGAGGGGTGAAGACCCAGTACTTC.